This T cell receptor beta chain was obtained from a study of blood T cell repertoires in COVID-19 (dated by TCRdb to 2020 to 2021). Background for the entire study: The collaborator samples originated in the United States, Italy and Spain and spanned the acute and convalescent phases of COVID-19. A freely available public database, intended as a resource for researchers studying the immune response to SARS-CoV-2, is where the repertoires were released. The samples were drawn from two sources: the first 160 participants of the ongoing ImmuneRACE study, and 1,000 to 1,500 subjects contributed by 6 global collaborators. The sample metadata nearly always contained a de-identified subject ID, COVID-19 status, age in years and sex. The prospective study material was composed of cDNA or gDNA derived from T cells, B-cell-depleted T cells, or PBMCs. Where available, HLA class I and class II types were obtained from metadata supplied by the sample provider rather than from assay-based typing. Subjects who had been exposed to COVID-19, were actively infected with it, or had recovered from it provided the deeply sampled blood TCRbeta repertoires that made up the dataset. Results and caveats for the whole study, not just this receptor: The quantity of clinical and demographic metadata differed by source and by participant and was supplied without curation.

Enrolling through a virtual design, the prospective study's participants ranged in age from roughly 18 to 95 years and lived across 20 to 25 United States geographic areas. In the prospective study, cohorts were assigned on the basis of participant-reported clinical history obtained from a screening survey and a study questionnaire. Exposed participants were defined as having been in contact with someone with a PCR-confirmed or clinician-diagnosed COVID-19 case within 2 weeks of study entry. Mobile phlebotomists in the prospective study collected whole blood, serum and a nasopharyngeal or oropharyngeal swab from every participant. Prospective study participants could optionally give additional blood draws and questionnaires over a roughly two-month period. Before DNA extraction, blood samples from the prospective study were shipped at room temperature or frozen. The sample holds a few counts of this clone. Its target antigen remains unknown. Base qualities are not recorded, but no much larger clone differs from it by a single base.

The immunoSEQ Assay, a bias-controlled multiplex PCR, was used to amplify TCRbeta CDR3 regions from genomic DNA. As for the original processing: The number of nucleated cells in each sample was estimated from the amplification of reference gene primers within the assay. To quantify the absolute abundance of each unique TCRbeta CDR3 rearrangement, sequence reads were collapsed and filtered. For each sample, productive Simpson clonality was calculated by taking the square root of Simpson's diversity index across productive rearrangements. TCRdb limited this immuneACCESS table to in-frame rearrangements with V and J called. A share of clones is missing; checked studies link under half to unresolved V genes, and the rest is unexplained. V and J calls and clone size come straight from that table; D and trimming were deduced from the DNA. The sample table holds more than 250,000 clones, of which roughly four fifths were seen once. The ten largest account for about 5% of the sample.

In the germline V gene (reference sequence), CDR1 corresponds to MNHEY and CDR2 to SMNVEV. Its CDR3 holds 18 amino acids, cysteine through phenylalanine. Of all the DNA, just the CDR3 is kept, 54 bases in frame from base 1. V lost 6 bases and J lost 0 bases; the stretch between them is 21 bases long. The sequence joins TRBV27 to TRBJ1-3; the D gene assignment is ambiguous. This TCR was recovered from a man aged 40-50 years who had been exposed to COVID-19. Sequencing was done on a sample of PBMCs or T cells enriched from blood (not recorded which). Here the CDR3 is given as CASSRYPTSAYSGNTIYF. The DNA sequence is as follows: TGTGCCAGCAGCAGGTACCCGACCTCTGCTTACTCTGGAAACACCATATATTTT.